The 20 T cell receptor beta chains given below trace back to one sample, sequenced in a study of shared clonotypes between healthy human individuals. Only in-frame clones appear in the TCRdb table, and some are missing; sequencing was by immunoSEQ multiplex PCR. This sample carries under 600,000 clones, roughly 95% of them seen once, and the ten largest clones take about 0.064%. Source material: naive CD4+ T cells sorted from blood. Sample subset: CD45RA+ positively selected. The receptors derive from a woman aged 25 to 39 in good health.

V is TRBV6-5 and J is TRBJ2-7, with TRBD2 identical over 7 bases. The CDR3 has 15 residues. With 9 bases clipped from V and 3 bases from J, the junction kept 14 bases outside the gene matches. The V gene's germline CDR1 is MNHEY and CDR2 SVGAGI. The CDR3 loop is CASSRALAEVYEQYF. CDR3 nucleotide sequence: TGTGCCAGTTCGAGGGCTCTAGCGGAAGTCTACGAGCAGTACTTC.

The chain couples TRBV2 to TRBJ1-2; 8 nucleotides match TRBD1. The CDR3 has 19 residues. CDR1 is SNHLY and CDR2 is FYNNEI in the germline V gene. V was pared by 3 bases and J by 8 bases, with 23 bases of the junction left unmatched. CDR3 protein: CASSEAPQGVNLPAEGYTF. CDR3 DNA: TGTGCCAGCAGTGAGGCCCCACAGGGGGTGAACCTGCCCGCGGAGGGCTACACCTTC.

The rearrangement joins TRBV9 to TRBJ1-5; no reliable D call. CDR3 length: 13 residues. V lost 2 bases, J lost 4 bases, and 7 bases lay in between. CDR1 and CDR2 (germline): SGDLS, YYNGEE. The CDR3 loop reads CASSVNQNQPQHF. The CDR3 coding sequence is TGTGCCAGCAGCGTCAATCAGAATCAGCCCCAGCATTTT.

The CDR3: CASSGGQEYPPQHF. CDR3 DNA sequence: TGTGCCAGCAGCGGGGGACAGGAGTATCCGCCCCAGCATTTT. The chain recombines TRBV9 with TRBJ1-5; the match to TRBD1 covers 8 bases. Per germline, CDR1 SGDLS and CDR2 YYNGEE. Unmatched junction bases numbered 8, after V lost 3 bases and J lost 9 bases. The CDR3 covers 14 residues.

This clone appeared once. The gene calls are TRBV7-2 and TRBJ1-3; D gene ambiguous. The V end was cut by 6 bases, the J end by 0 bases, with 6 bases between. Germline CDR1 SGHTA, CDR2 FQGNSA. The CDR3 runs to 13 residues. The CDR3 loop reads CASRRDSGNTIYF. The DNA for the CDR3 is TGTGCCAGCAGGCGAGACTCTGGAAACACCATATATTTT.

This clone was detected once. This sequence joins TRBV7-9 and TRBJ2-1; 9 nucleotides line up with TRBD1. The CDR3 extends over 15 amino acids. The V gene's germline CDR1 is SEHNR and CDR2 FQNEAQ (reference sequence). Trimming cost V 7 bases and J 4 bases; bases outside gene matches: 8. CDR3 sequence (DNA): TGTGCCAGCACCAAACCCGGACAGGGGTACAATGAGCAGTTCTTC. Residues: CASTKPGQGYNEQFF.

The V and J genes are TRBV5-4 and TRBJ2-5; TRBD2 aligns across 10 bases. Germline assignment: CDR1 SGHNT and CDR2 YYREEE (reference sequence). The V and J ends lost 4 bases and 5 bases, in that order; junction bases with no gene match: 11. The CDR3 spans 16 residues. The CDR3 region is CASSTPAAGGWETQYF. CDR3 sequence (DNA): TGTGCCAGCAGCACCCCCGCAGCGGGAGGGTGGGAGACCCAGTACTTC.

The chain joins TRBV28 to TRBJ1-4; TRBD1 matches at 9 bases. Germline-derived CDR1 and CDR2 are MDHEN and SYDVKM. V was pared by 5 bases and J by 8 bases, with 3 bases of the junction left unmatched. This CDR3 spans 13 amino acids. CDR3 sequence reads: CASSRTGDEKLFF. CDR3 in DNA: TGTGCCAGCAGTCGGACAGGGGACGAAAAACTGTTTTTT.

The chain uses TRBV27 and TRBJ2-5; 7 bases fit TRBD1. V lost 10 bases and J lost 0; bases outside the gene matches: 11. The CDR3 has 15 residues. Germline loops: CDR1 MNHEY, CDR2 SMNVEV (reference sequence). The CDR3 sequence: CATSMTGQYQETQYF. The CDR3, as DNA: TGTGCCACCTCGATGACGGGACAGTACCAAGAGACCCAGTACTTC.

V and J are TRBV6-5 and TRBJ2-1; 7 bases map to TRBD2. Per germline, CDR1 MNHEY and CDR2 SVGAGI. Trimming removed 0 bases from V and 8 bases from J; junction bases left unmatched: 10. The CDR3 spans 16 residues. CDR3 in DNA: TGTGCCAGCAGTTACTCGGTGCGCGGGAGATTCTATGAGCAGTTCTTC. This sequence encodes CASSYSVRGRFYEQFF.

The chain couples TRBV5-5 to TRBJ2-5; D ambiguous. Germline V gene lookup returns CDR1 SGHKS and CDR2 YYEKEE (reference sequence). V gave up 0 bases and J gave up 4 bases, with 4 bases separating them. There are 12 residues in the CDR3. The CDR3 DNA follows: TGTGCCAGCAGCTTGGGGTTAGAGACCCAGTACTTC. It codes for CASSLGLETQYF.

The CDR3 sequence: CASRKTTGPYEQYF. The CDR3, as DNA: TGCGCCAGCAGAAAAACTACTGGCCCCTACGAGCAGTACTTC. The chain joins TRBV5-1 to TRBJ2-7; D is unresolved. The CDR3 length is 14 residues. The germline V gene encodes CDR1 SGHRS and CDR2 YFSETQ. V was shortened by 5 bases and J by 2 bases, with 14 bases between the two germline ends.

The V gene is TRBV5-4, the J gene TRBJ1-1; D unclear. Germline V lookup: CDR1 SGHNT, CDR2 YYREEE (reference sequence). The V end was cut by 1 base, the J end by 3 bases, with 7 bases between. This CDR3 spans 13 amino acids. DNA for the CDR3: TGTGCCAGCAGCTTGACAGACGACACTGAAGCTTTCTTT. Protein product: CASSLTDDTEAFF.

Here the CDR3 reads CSGADRPNTEAFF. The CDR3 DNA is TGCAGCGGAGCCGACAGGCCGAACACTGAAGCTTTCTTT. The chain combines TRBV29-1 with TRBJ1-1; D perhaps matches TRBD1 (6 bases). The CDR3 totals 13 residues. CDR1 SQVTM and CDR2 ANQGSEA come from the germline V gene. Trimming took 7 bases from V and 1 from J, leaving 13 bases between them.

This chain links TRBV10-2 with TRBJ2-7; a possible D gene is TRBD2 (6 bases). The germline V and J ends were trimmed by 4 bases and 6 bases, with 19 bases remaining between them. This CDR3 has 15 residues. The germline gives CDR1 WSHSY, CDR2 SAAADI. CDR3 in amino acids: CASSADGLPSGEQYF. DNA of the CDR3: TGCGCCAGCAGTGCCGATGGACTACCTTCGGGCGAGCAGTACTTC.

CDR3 DNA sequence: TGTGCCAGTAGTATTATGGCTAGCGGGAGGGCCTGGCAGTTCTTC. This translates into CASSIMASGRAWQFF. The chain has TRBV19 and TRBJ2-1, with TRBD2 matching over 12 bases. CDR3 length equals 15 residues. Germline V lookup: CDR1 LNHDA, CDR2 SQIVND (reference sequence). Trimming cost V 3 bases and J 12 bases; bases outside gene matches: 9.

The chain employs TRBV6-5 and TRBJ1-5, with D hard to call. The V end lost 6 bases, the J end lost 0 bases, and 9 bases lay between the germline ends. The CDR3 is made up of 14 amino acids. Germline CDR1 reads MNHEY; CDR2 reads SVGAGI. CDR3 amino acids: CASSDQVSNQPQHF. The CDR3 DNA follows: TGTGCCAGCAGCGATCAGGTTAGCAATCAGCCCCAGCATTTT.

This sequence joins TRBV29-1 and TRBJ1-1; tentatively, D is TRBD1 (5 bases). Looked up from germline, CDR1 is SQVTM and CDR2 is ANQGSEA. V dropped 7 bases and J dropped 0 bases, with 15 bases sitting between them. CDR3 size: 14 residues. Written as DNA, the CDR3 is TGCAGCGCCCTCCGGGACTGGATGAACACTGAAGCTTTCTTT. It specifies CSALRDWMNTEAFF.

This sequence joins TRBV28 and TRBJ2-7; 9 nucleotides agree with TRBD1. Germline CDR1 reads MDHEN; CDR2 reads SYDVKM. V lost 2 bases, J lost 4 bases, and 3 bases stayed unmatched. The CDR3 has 14 amino acids. DNA for the CDR3: TGTGCCAGCAGTTTACCCGGACAGGGGTACGAGCAGTACTTC. Translation gives CASSLPGQGYEQYF.

The rearrangement joins TRBV11-2 to TRBJ2-3; D is perhaps TRBD2 (6 bases). Germline CDR1 and CDR2: SGHAT and FQNNGV. Trimming removed 1 base at V and 3 bases at J, with 11 bases between. The CDR3 consists of 15 residues. In DNA, the CDR3 is TGTGCCAGCAGCTTAGCTGGCGGGACGACAGATACGCAGTATTTT. It yields the protein CASSLAGGTTDTQYF.